A single sample is the source of the 21 T cell receptor beta chains below, sequenced in a study of blood T cell repertoires in COVID-19. Data came from immunoSEQ multiplex PCR; TCRdb stores just in-frame clones and leaves some out. The table has 200,000 to 250,000 clones, about nine tenths seen once; the top ten hold roughly 2.7%. The material sequenced was PBMCs or T cells enriched from blood (not recorded which). The receptors were sampled from a woman aged 25 to 39 who had recovered from COVID-19.

V is TRBV11-2 and J is TRBJ1-2; 9 positions agree with TRBD1. The length of the CDR3 is 15 residues. In germline, CDR1 is SGHAT, CDR2 FQNNGV. With 4 bases clipped from V and 5 bases from J, the junction kept 8 bases outside the gene matches. This CDR3 is CASSSGTGLLYGYTF. For the CDR3, the DNA is TGTGCCAGCAGCTCCGGGACAGGGCTGCTATATGGCTACACCTTC.

This clone was observed once. The rearrangement joins TRBV19 to TRBJ2-3; tentatively, D is TRBD2 (5 bases). The V gene's germline CDR1 is LNHDA and CDR2 SQIVND (reference sequence). Trimming removed 3 bases at V and 4 bases at J, with 14 bases between. CDR3 length: 15 residues. This CDR3 is CASSIEVGNADTQYF. Written as DNA, the CDR3 is TGTGCCAGTAGTATCGAAGTCGGGAACGCAGATACGCAGTATTTT.

The chain carries TRBV16 and TRBJ1-1; 7 positions agree with TRBD1. The ends lost 4 bases at V and 0 bases at J; junction bases unmatched: 2. Germline CDR1 and CDR2: KGHSY and FQNENV. The CDR3 length is 14 residues. CDR3 bases: TGTGCCAGCAGCCTGGGACAGATGAACACTGAAGCTTTCTTT. Its translation is CASSLGQMNTEAFF.

V usage is TRBV18 and J usage is TRBJ1-1; TRBD1 agrees at 10 bases. Germline assignment: CDR1 KGHSH and CDR2 LQKENI. With 3 bases clipped from V and 8 bases from J, the junction kept 9 bases outside the gene matches. The CDR3 has 15 amino acids. DNA of the CDR3: TGTGCCAGCTCACCTATGGGACAGGGGTTTGTGGAAGCTTTCTTT. Protein sequence: CASSPMGQGFVEAFF.

The chain joins TRBV3-1 (or the pseudogene TRBV3-2) to TRBJ1-5; D gene uncertain. CDR1 is LGHDT and CDR2 is YNNKEL in the germline V gene (reference sequence). This CDR3 is 15 amino acids long. V lost 0 bases to trimming and J lost 0 bases, with 6 bases between them. The CDR3 DNA is TGTGCCAGCAGCCAAGACCTAAATAGCAATCAGCCCCAGCATTTT. Its protein is CASSQDLNSNQPQHF.

The chain joins TRBV5-8 to TRBJ2-5; no clear D gene. Trimming shortened V by 0 bases and J by 3 bases, and 12 bases separated the two germline ends. The length of the CDR3 is 15 residues. Germline V gene data show CDR1 as SGHTS and CDR2 as YDEGEE. CDR3 sequence reads: CASSLGLGSEETQYF. The DNA of the CDR3 is TGTGCCAGCAGCTTGGGGTTGGGCAGTGAAGAGACCCAGTACTTC.

The chain links TRBV4-3 to TRBJ2-1; the match to TRBD1 covers 9 bases. The CDR3 loop spans 16 amino acids. CDR1 LGHNA and CDR2 YSLEER come from the germline V gene. The junction had 7 bases not matched to a gene; V was cut back by 3 bases and J by 4 bases. CDR3 protein: CASSQIPGQGYNEQFF. In DNA form, the CDR3 reads TGCGCCAGCAGCCAGATTCCGGGACAGGGATACAATGAGCAGTTCTTC.

The V call is TRBV7-2, the J call TRBJ1-2; 7 bases line up with TRBD1. J lost 4 bases, V lost 5 bases, and 4 bases had no gene match. In germline, CDR1 is SGHTA, CDR2 FQGNSA. The CDR3 is 13 amino acids. The CDR3 DNA sequence: TGTGCCAGCAGCCTCAGACAGGGCTATGGCTACACCTTC. The encoded protein is CASSLRQGYGYTF.

The chain employs TRBV11-2 and TRBJ1-1; tentative D call: TRBD1 (5 bases). CDR1 and CDR2 (germline): SGHAT, FQNNGV. The V end was cut by 4 bases, the J end by 3 bases, with 12 bases between. The CDR3 sequence is 14 residues long. For the CDR3, the DNA is TGTGCCAGCAGCTCCCGGGGGGGAGACACTGAAGCTTTCTTT. It yields the protein CASSSRGGDTEAFF.

The chain joins TRBV6-5 to TRBJ2-2; 9 positions match TRBD1. The V segment lost 7 bases and the J segment 5 bases; nucleotides outside the gene matches: 5. The germline V gene has CDR1 MNHEY and CDR2 SVGAGI. The CDR3 has 14 residues. The CDR3 reads CASTDRGETGELFF. CDR3 in DNA: TGTGCCAGCACCGACAGGGGGGAAACCGGGGAGCTGTTTTTT.

The V and J genes are TRBV4-1 and TRBJ1-5; D not resolved. Trimming left V 1 base short and J 6 bases short, with 13 bases between. This CDR3 has 15 amino acids. Germline CDR1 reads MGHRA; CDR2 reads YSYEKL. The CDR3 loop is CASSQVGEGGQPQHF. CDR3 nucleotides: TGCGCCAGCAGCCAAGTTGGGGAAGGAGGTCAGCCCCAGCATTTT.

This chain joins TRBV19 and TRBJ1-4, with D perhaps matching TRBD1 (5 bases). The CDR3 loop spans 13 amino acids. Trimming took off 2 bases at V and 8 bases at J, with 9 bases between the two ends. CDR1 and CDR2 from the germline V gene are LNHDA and SQIVND (reference sequence). The CDR3 DNA sequence: TGTGCCAGTAGTATACAGGGAGGCGAAAAACTGTTTTTT. Protein: CASSIQGGEKLFF.

The rearrangement links TRBV18 to TRBJ1-4; 9 nucleotides line up with TRBD1. The length of the CDR3 is 15 residues. Per the germline V gene, CDR1 is KGHSH and CDR2 is LQKENI. V was clipped by 2 bases and J by 5 bases; unmatched bases: 3. The CDR3 sequence is CASSPIGTGNEKLFF. The CDR3 DNA reads TGTGCCAGCTCACCAATAGGGACAGGGAATGAAAAACTGTTTTTT.

The chain employs TRBV5-1 and TRBJ1-1; 7 bases are a match to TRBD1. This CDR3 comprises 15 residues. Germline V gives CDR1 SGHRS, CDR2 YFSETQ. J was trimmed by 5 bases and V by 0 bases; bases with no gene match: 7. The CDR3 DNA follows: TGCGCCAGCAGCTTGGACTTGGGGACAGCTACTGAAGCTTTCTTT. Its translation: CASSLDLGTATEAFF.

The chain employs TRBV7-9 and TRBJ2-7; D remains unclear. V lost 5 bases, J lost 3 bases, and 14 bases lay in between. This CDR3 has 14 residues. Germline loops: CDR1 SEHNR, CDR2 FQNEAQ (reference sequence). The CDR3 here is CASSPTEAFYEQYF. The DNA for the CDR3 is TGTGCCAGCAGCCCGACCGAGGCGTTCTACGAGCAGTACTTC.

The chain couples TRBV12-3 or TRBV12-4 to TRBJ1-1; 10 bases agree with TRBD1. The ends lost 3 bases at V and 12 bases at J; junction bases unmatched: 4. There are 12 residues in the CDR3. The CDR3 nucleotides read TGTGCCAGCAGTTTGGGACAGGGGAGAACTTTCTTT. It is translated as CASSLGQGRTFF.

The rearrangement uses TRBV6-5 and TRBJ1-4, with 7 bases aligning to TRBD1. The CDR3 has 14 amino acids. J lost 5 bases, V lost 7 bases, and 7 bases had no gene match. Looked up from germline, CDR1 is MNHEY and CDR2 is SVGAGI. The CDR3 reads CASTLGQWNEKLFF. CDR3 in DNA: TGTGCCAGCACCCTGGGACAGTGGAATGAAAAACTGTTTTTT.

CDR3 bases: TGCGCCAGCAGCTTCATCGACAGGGGCACTGAAGCTTTCTTT. Translating it yields CASSFIDRGTEAFF. The chain is built from TRBV5-1 and TRBJ1-1; 8 nucleotides match TRBD1. CDR3 length: 14 amino acids. Germline V gene sequence: CDR1 SGHRS, CDR2 YFSETQ. Trimming took 2 bases from V and 4 from J; bases not matched to a gene: 4.

This rearrangement joins TRBV9 to TRBJ1-2; TRBD1 is a possible D gene (5 bases). CDR1 is SGDLS, CDR2 YYNGEE, per germline. The CDR3 is 15 residues long. Trimming cost V 4 bases and J 2 bases, with 15 bases left between them. The CDR3 reads CASSPPAGQNYGYTF. In DNA form, the CDR3 reads TGTGCCAGCAGCCCCCCAGCGGGGCAGAACTATGGCTACACCTTC. The entire variable domain, with the rest obtained from reference TRBV9 and TRBJ1-2, is as follows: DSGVTQTPKHLITATGQRVTLRCSPRSGDLSVYWYQQSLDQGLQFLIQYYNGEERAKGNILERFSAQQFPDLHSELNLSSLELGDSALYFCASSPPAGQNYGYTFGSGTRLTVV.

The chain links TRBV5-8 to TRBJ1-3; 7 nucleotides match TRBD1. CDR1 and CDR2 (germline): SGHTS, YDEGEE. Germline trimming cut 3 bases from V and 0 bases from J; bases unmatched to any gene: 6. The CDR3 has 16 amino acids. The CDR3, as DNA: TGTGCCAGCAGCTGGTGGACAGGCCGCTCTGGAAACACCATATATTTT. It yields the protein CASSWWTGRSGNTIYF.

The chain joins TRBV7-9 to TRBJ2-5; D gene unclear. Per the germline V gene, CDR1 is SEHNR and CDR2 is FQNEAQ (reference sequence). The CDR3 has 13 residues. Between the trimmed V and J ends, which lost 5 bases and 1 base, there was a span of 8 bases. CDR3 sequence (DNA): TGTGCCAGCAGCCGTGGCAGCCAAGAGACCCAGTACTTC. Amino acids: CASSRGSQETQYF. Full variable domain (outside the CDR3, taken from reference TRBV7-9 and TRBJ2-5): DTGVSQNPRHKITKRGQNVTFRCDPISEHNRLYWYRQTLGQGPEFLTYFQNEAQLEKSRLLSDRFSAERPKGSFSTLEIQRTEQGDSAMYLCASSRGSQETQYFGPGTRLLVL.